The 18 T cell receptor beta chains below all came from one sample that was sequenced in a study of graft-versus-host responses after intestinal transplantation. The method was immunoSEQ multiplex PCR; TCRdb's version includes in-frame clones alone and lacks a portion of them. The sample has nearly 20,000 clones, around nine tenths seen once. The sample in question was PBMCs, obtained about 240 days after intestinal transplant. Receptors were obtained from a human patient who received an intestinal transplant, so some T cells may come from the graft donor.

This clone was detected only once. V gene TRBV9 combines with J gene TRBJ2-7, with D maybe TRBD2 (6 bases). Trimming took off 4 bases at V and 2 bases at J, with 16 bases between the two ends. Germline V gives CDR1 SGDLS, CDR2 YYNGEE. The CDR3 spans 15 residues. The chain's CDR3 is CASSPSLGSTYEQYF. The CDR3 DNA sequence: TGTGCCAGCAGCCCCTCGCTCGGGAGTACCTACGAGCAGTACTTC.

This chain links TRBV5-4 with TRBJ2-1, with 8 bases that match TRBD2. Germline assignment: CDR1 SGHNT and CDR2 YYREEE (reference sequence). The CDR3 is 16 amino acids. V was pared by 0 bases and J by 3 bases, with 5 bases of the junction left unmatched. CDR3 sequence (DNA): TGTGCCAGCAGCTTGGCTGCGGGGGGCCGCTACAATGAGCAGTTCTTC. Amino acid sequence: CASSLAAGGRYNEQFF.

The genes are TRBV7-3 and TRBJ2-1; 10 nucleotides line up with TRBD1. This CDR3 comprises 15 residues. The V segment lost 4 bases and the J segment 3 bases; nucleotides outside the gene matches: 3. CDR1 SGHTA and CDR2 FQGTGA come from the germline V gene. CDR3 DNA sequence: TGTGCCAGCAGCTGGGACAGGGGAGGCTACAATGAGCAGTTCTTC. This gives the protein CASSWDRGGYNEQFF.

The chain employs TRBV9 and TRBJ2-5, with 7 bases lining up with TRBD2. With V trimmed by 1 base and J by 4 bases, 4 bases remained unmatched. Looked up from germline, CDR1 is SGDLS and CDR2 is YYNGEE. This CDR3 is built from 14 residues. DNA for the CDR3: TGTGCCAGCAGCGTAATGGGGGAGGGAGAGACCCAGTACTTC. Encoded protein: CASSVMGEGETQYF.

J is TRBJ1-3 and V is TRBV19; D is uncertain. This CDR3 is built from 13 residues. V was pared by 9 bases and J by 5 bases, with 14 bases between. Per the germline V gene, CDR1 is LNHDA and CDR2 is SQIVND (reference sequence). The CDR3: CASEEVARNTIYF. The DNA for the CDR3 is TGTGCCAGCGAAGAGGTCGCAAGAAACACCATATATTTT.

J is TRBJ1-1 and V is TRBV13; D ambiguous. The V gene lost 1 base and the J gene lost 1 base, with 16 bases spanning the gap. The germline gives CDR1 PRHDT, CDR2 FYEKMQ (reference sequence). The CDR3 is 17 amino acids. This CDR3 is CASSLVGKLTSNTEAFF. The DNA of the CDR3 is TGTGCCAGCAGCTTAGTCGGGAAACTCACTTCGAACACTGAAGCTTTCTTT.

The chain joins TRBV7-9 to TRBJ1-5; D is uncertain. The CDR3 sequence is 13 residues long. The germline V gene encodes CDR1 SEHNR and CDR2 FQNEAQ (reference sequence). V was pared by 1 base and J by 9 bases, with 10 bases between. The CDR3, as DNA: TGTGCCAGCAGCTTAGTCGCGGGGAGGCCCCAGCATTTT. Translating gives CASSLVAGRPQHF.

Regarding this clone: The same CDR3 arises from other DNA sequences in this sample as well. The V gene is TRBV19, the J gene TRBJ1-1; D is undetermined. The length of the CDR3 is 13 residues. Trimming cost V 8 bases and J 2 bases, with 12 bases left between them. CDR1 and CDR2 from the germline V gene are LNHDA and SQIVND (reference sequence). For the CDR3, the DNA is TGTGCCAGTTCTTTGTGGGGAAACACTGAAGCTTTCTTT. This codes for CASSLWGNTEAFF. Using reference TRBV19 and TRBJ1-1 for the parts outside the CDR3, the full variable domain is DGGITQSPKYLFRKEGQNVTLSCEQNLNHDAMYWYRQDPGQGLRLIYYSQIVNDFQKGDIAEGYSVSREKKESFPLTVTSAQKNPTAFYLCASSLWGNTEAFFGQGTRLTVV.

This clone occurred once. The rearrangement uses TRBV6-1 and TRBJ2-7; D is tentatively TRBD1 or TRBD2 (5 bases each). Looked up from germline, CDR1 is MNHNS and CDR2 is SASEGT. Trimming shortened V by 0 bases and J by 5 bases, and 8 bases separated the two germline ends. This CDR3 contains 13 residues. CDR3 in DNA: TGTGCCAGCAGTGAAGCGGGGGTCGACGAGCAGTACTTC. Its translation: CASSEAGVDEQYF.

CDR3 sequence: CAWGINQPQHF. CDR3 sequence (DNA): TGTGCCTGGGGGATCAATCAGCCCCAGCATTTT. This chain uses TRBV30 with TRBJ1-5, with unresolved D. Trimming took 5 bases from V and 3 from J, leaving 5 bases between them. The germline V gene has CDR1 GTSNPN and CDR2 SVGIG (reference sequence). The CDR3 is 11 residues long. The full variable domain, its missing parts supplied by reference TRBV30 and TRBJ1-5, is SQTIHQWPATLVQPVGSPLSLECTVEGTSNPNLYWYRQAAGRGLQLLFYSVGIGQISSEVPQNLSASRPQDRQFILSSKKLLLSDSGFYLCAWGINQPQHFGDGTRLSIL.

The chain combines TRBV4-1 with TRBJ2-7; 7 bases fit TRBD2. After removal of 4 bases from V and 5 bases from J, the junction contained 8 bases not matched to a gene. Germline V gene sequence: CDR1 MGHRA, CDR2 YSYEKL. The CDR3 runs to 14 residues. This CDR3 is CASSPTGGVDEQYF. The DNA for the CDR3 is TGCGCCAGCAGCCCCACTGGGGGGGTGGACGAGCAGTACTTC.

This chain links TRBV7-2 with TRBJ2-3; D remains unclear. Germline-derived CDR1 and CDR2 are SGHTA and FQGNSA. Trimming shortened V by 1 base and J by 0 bases, and 11 bases separated the two germline ends. The CDR3 has 16 residues. For the CDR3, the DNA is TGTGCCAGCAGCTTAGGACCGTACACTAGCACAGATACGCAGTATTTT. Translating it yields CASSLGPYTSTDTQYF.

The V call is TRBV5-6, the J call TRBJ1-6, with 7 bases aligning to TRBD1. Looked up from germline, CDR1 is SGHDT and CDR2 is YYEEEE. With V trimmed by 4 bases and J by 0 bases, 4 bases remained unmatched. The CDR3 totals 16 residues. The CDR3 DNA reads as TGTGCCAGCAGCACCCGACAGGGCTCCTATAATTCACCCCTCCACTTT. Residues: CASSTRQGSYNSPLHF. Variable domain in full (rest from reference TRBV5-6 and TRBJ1-6): DAGVTQSPTHLIKTRGQQVTLRCSPKSGHDTVSWYQQALGQGPQFIFQYYEEEERQRGNFPDRFSGHQFPNYSSELNVNALLLGDSALYLCASSTRQGSYNSPLHFGNGTRLTVT.

This clone was detected a few times. The chain uses TRBV19 and TRBJ1-5; D ambiguous. From germline, CDR1 is LNHDA and CDR2 SQIVND (reference sequence). Trimming took 6 bases from V and 7 from J, leaving 13 bases between them. The CDR3 has 13 amino acids. CDR3 nucleotide sequence: TGTGCCAGTAGCCTAGACAAACACCAGCCCCAGCATTTT. Translation gives CASSLDKHQPQHF.

The count of this clone is one. The V and J genes are TRBV27 and TRBJ2-5; D gene uncertain. The V and J ends lost 6 bases and 0 bases respectively, with 8 bases between them. The germline V gene has CDR1 MNHEY and CDR2 SMNVEV (reference sequence). CDR3 length: 13 amino acids. The CDR3: CASRTPYQETQYF. The CDR3 DNA follows: TGTGCCAGCAGGACCCCTTACCAAGAGACCCAGTACTTC.

The chain is built from TRBV19 and TRBJ2-7; 9 nucleotides agree with TRBD1. The CDR3 has 15 residues. Germline CDR1 LNHDA, CDR2 SQIVND (reference sequence). J gave up 4 bases and V 5 bases, and 9 bases lay outside the gene matches. CDR3 sequence: CASSAGQGKGYEQYF. The CDR3 bases are TGTGCCAGTAGTGCCGGACAGGGGAAGGGGTACGAGCAGTACTTC.

As regards this clone: The junction does not match germline at one end; this may be a read error. The J gene is TRBJ2-2, the V gene TRBV16; D unclear. The CDR3 extends over 13 amino acids. CDR1 KGHSY and CDR2 FQNENV come from the germline V gene. CDR3 DNA: TGTGCCAGCAGCCAATCGAACTCCGGGGAGCTGTTTTTT. This translates into CASSQSNSGELFF.

The chain uses TRBV15 and TRBJ1-6; D is uncertain. The V and J ends lost 0 bases and 0 bases respectively, with 12 bases between them. The CDR3 sequence is 18 residues long. Germline CDR1 is LNHNV and CDR2 is YYDKDF (reference sequence). DNA of the CDR3: TGTGCCACCAGCAGAGATTTAGCGGGAAGCTCCTATAATTCACCCCTCCACTTT. It is translated as CATSRDLAGSSYNSPLHF.